Shown below are 21 T cell receptor beta chains from a single sample sequenced in a study of T cell changes during pregnancy in multiple sclerosis. Sequencing was performed with immunoSEQ multiplex PCR; in TCRdb, only in-frame clones are kept and a portion is missing. The table has about 100,000 clones, 90% to 95% seen once; the top ten hold 0.7% to 0.9%. Sequencing was performed on peripheral blood, taken before pregnancy. These receptors came from a female donor with multiple sclerosis, enrolled in a pregnancy study.

The chain is built from TRBV9 and TRBJ2-1; 8 bases agree with TRBD1. This CDR3 region has 16 residues. V was pared by 3 bases and J by 1 base, with 6 bases of the junction left unmatched. Germline assignment: CDR1 SGDLS and CDR2 YYNGEE. The CDR3 sequence is CASSGTGGLSYNEQFF. The DNA of the CDR3 is TGTGCCAGCAGCGGAACAGGGGGTTTATCCTACAATGAGCAGTTCTTC.

CDR3: CASGFRGSYGYTF. CDR3 bases: TGTGCTAGTGGTTTCCGGGGGTCCTATGGCTACACCTTC. This chain connects TRBV12-5 to TRBJ1-2, with TRBD1 as a possible D gene (5 bases). This CDR3 is 13 amino acids long. Germline CDR1 LGHNT, CDR2 FRNRAP. V lost 3 bases, J lost 4 bases, and 9 bases lay in between.

This chain joins TRBV4-2 and TRBJ1-2; D possibly corresponds to TRBD1 (6 bases). From germline, CDR1 is LGHNA and CDR2 YNFKEQ. This CDR3 has 15 amino acids. V lost 0 bases, J lost 8 bases, and 16 bases lay in between. For the CDR3, the DNA is TGTGCCAGCAGCCAAGAGCTCGAGGGGGTGATGGGCTACACCTTC. This codes for CASSQELEGVMGYTF.

V gene TRBV6-1 combines with J gene TRBJ1-1, with TRBD1 as a possible D gene (6 bases). Looked up from germline, CDR1 is MNHNS and CDR2 is SASEGT. The CDR3 sequence is 12 residues long. The V gene lost 6 bases and the J gene lost 5 bases, with 10 bases spanning the gap. CDR3 nucleotide sequence: TGTGCCAGCAGACTACAGGGTACTGAAGCTTTCTTT. Translation gives CASRLQGTEAFF.

The chain recombines TRBV5-4 with TRBJ2-2; TRBD2 agrees at 9 bases. Germline CDR1 is SGHNT and CDR2 is YYREEE (reference sequence). The CDR3 runs 17 residues. Trimming cost V 0 bases and J 2 bases; bases outside gene matches: 5. The CDR3 here is CASSLVSLAGNTGELFF. CDR3 coding DNA: TGTGCCAGCAGCTTGGTTTCCCTAGCGGGAAACACCGGGGAGCTGTTTTTT.

The chain couples TRBV29-1 to TRBJ1-1; D remains unclear. Germline V CDR1 and CDR2: SQVTM, ANQGSEA. V was cut by 4 bases and J by 1 base, with 10 bases left in between. This CDR3 region has 13 residues. The CDR3 nucleotides are TGCAGCGTTGGGCCTGCGGGGAACACTGAAGCTTTCTTT. Its protein product is CSVGPAGNTEAFF.

The chain links TRBV19 to TRBJ1-2, with D tentatively TRBD1 (5 bases). Germline lookup yields CDR1 LNHDA and CDR2 SQIVND (reference sequence). The CDR3 has 14 residues. Deletions cut 3 bases from V and 3 bases from J, with 11 bases between. The CDR3 spells CASSIGRGDYGYTF. The CDR3 bases are TGTGCCAGTAGTATTGGTCGGGGGGACTATGGCTACACCTTC.

This chain uses TRBV4-1 with TRBJ1-1, with 7 bases matching TRBD1. V lost 3 bases, J lost 0 bases, and 7 bases stayed unmatched. This CDR3 is built from 16 residues. The V gene's germline CDR1 is MGHRA and CDR2 YSYEKL. The CDR3 loop is CASSQLLTGMNTEAFF. The CDR3 bases are TGCGCCAGCAGCCAGTTGCTGACAGGGATGAACACTGAAGCTTTCTTT.

This rearrangement joins TRBV4-2 to TRBJ1-1; D unclear. Germline V gives CDR1 LGHNA, CDR2 YNFKEQ. The V end lost 0 bases, the J end lost 8 bases, and 7 bases lay between the germline ends. The length of the CDR3 is 12 residues. DNA for the CDR3: TGTGCCAGCAGCCAAGATTGGAGGGAAGCTTTCTTT. Translating it yields CASSQDWREAFF.

The chain has TRBV15 and TRBJ1-1, with a tentative D call TRBD1 (6 bases). Germline-derived CDR1 and CDR2 are LNHNV and YYDKDF (reference sequence). The CDR3 has 19 amino acids. The CDR3 nucleotides read TGTGCGACCCACCCCTATTTCGGACAGACCAGAACCATGAACACTGAAGCTTTCTTT. Translation: CATHPYFGQTRTMNTEAFF. Drawing the rest from reference TRBV15 and TRBJ1-1, the complete variable domain is DAMVIQNPRYQVTQFGKPVTLSCSQTLNHNVMYWYQQKSSQAPKLLFHYYDKDFNNEADTPDNFQSRRPNTSFCFLDIRSPGLGDTAMYLCATHPYFGQTRTMNTEAFFGQGTRLTVV.

The chain is built from TRBV6-5 and TRBJ2-1; TRBD1 might be the D (5 bases). The CDR3 length is 13 residues. The V and J ends lost 5 bases and 2 bases respectively, with 7 bases between them. CDR1 is MNHEY and CDR2 is SVGAGI in the germline V gene. The CDR3 here is CASSDSPYNEQFF. The CDR3 DNA follows: TGTGCCAGCAGTGACAGCCCCTACAATGAGCAGTTCTTC.

The chain couples TRBV20-1 to TRBJ2-7; D is unclear. The CDR3 has 11 amino acids. The germline V gene has CDR1 DFQATT and CDR2 SNEGSKA (reference sequence). The V end was cut by 3 bases, the J end by 6 bases, with 9 bases between. This CDR3 is CSASSAFEQYF. CDR3 DNA sequence: TGCAGTGCTAGTAGTGCGTTCGAGCAGTACTTC.

The chain carries TRBV4-2 and TRBJ1-1; TRBD1 is a possible D gene (5 bases). The CDR3 runs to 14 residues. V lost 4 bases, J lost 4 bases, and 13 bases lay in between. Germline CDR1 is LGHNA and CDR2 is YNFKEQ. The CDR3 DNA reads TGTGCCAGCAGCCCCGGGGGGATAAGCACTGAAGCTTTCTTT. Translation gives CASSPGGISTEAFF.

CDR3 sequence: CSVGNTEAFF. The CDR3 DNA reads as TGCAGCGTGGGCAACACTGAAGCTTTCTTT. This sequence joins TRBV29-1 and TRBJ1-1; D gene ambiguous. CDR3 length equals 10 residues. Germline CDR1 and CDR2: SQVTM and ANQGSEA. Trimming took off 6 bases at V and 2 bases at J, with 4 bases between the two ends.

CDR3 in DNA: TGTGCCAGCGGTAGGGGGTTCAGTCCGAACACTGAAGCTTTCTTT. Translated, it gives CASGRGFSPNTEAFF. V usage is TRBV27 and J usage is TRBJ1-1, with a tentative D call TRBD1 (6 bases). Trimming removed 8 bases from V and 1 base from J, with 17 bases in between. The CDR3 sequence is 15 residues long. The V gene's germline CDR1 is MNHEY and CDR2 SMNVEV (reference sequence).

J is TRBJ1-2 and V is TRBV2; 8 bases line up with TRBD1. The junction had 16 bases not matched to a gene; V was cut back by 6 bases and J by 4 bases. The CDR3 sequence is 17 residues long. The germline gives CDR1 SNHLY, CDR2 FYNNEI. CDR3 nucleotide sequence: TGTGCCAGCAGCCCTCTAGGGACAGGATCGGTGAGCTATGGCTACACCTTC. The encoded protein is CASSPLGTGSVSYGYTF.

The J gene is TRBJ2-7, the V gene TRBV6-6; TRBD2 matches at 7 bases. Germline V lookup: CDR1 MNHNY, CDR2 SVGAGI (reference sequence). V shed 10 bases, J shed 3 bases, and the junction held 12 bases outside the gene matches. This CDR3 spans 14 amino acids. CDR3 region: CATGGRETFYEQYF. CDR3 DNA: TGTGCCACCGGGGGGAGGGAGACATTCTACGAGCAGTACTTC.

The chain carries TRBV27 and TRBJ1-5; D is perhaps TRBD1 (5 bases). CDR3 size: 15 residues. Germline V gene lookup returns CDR1 MNHEY and CDR2 SMNVEV (reference sequence). V gave up 6 bases and J gave up 4 bases, with 16 bases separating them. CDR3 in amino acids: CASSPALGGNQPQHF. The CDR3 DNA reads as TGTGCCAGCAGCCCAGCTTTGGGGGGAAATCAGCCCCAGCATTTT.

The CDR3 nucleotides are TGCGCCAGCACACCGACTGTCACAGGGGGCACGGGCTACGAGCAGTACTTC. Protein sequence: CASTPTVTGGTGYEQYF. The chain recombines TRBV5-1 with TRBJ2-7; 9 bases map to TRBD1. V was pared by 6 bases and J by 3 bases, with 16 bases of the junction left unmatched. Germline CDR1 and CDR2: SGHRS and YFSETQ. This CDR3 has 17 amino acids. Combining the CDR3 with reference TRBV5-1 and TRBJ2-7 gives the whole variable domain KAGVTQTPRYLIKTRGQQVTLSCSPISGHRSVSWYQQTPGQGLQFLFEYFSETQRNKGNFPGRFSGRQFSNSRSEMNVSTLELGDSALYLCASTPTVTGGTGYEQYFGPGTRLTVT.

The V gene is TRBV6-6, the J gene TRBJ2-1; TRBD2 aligns across 8 bases. The CDR3 length is 12 residues. Germline CDR1 MNHNY, CDR2 SVGAGI (reference sequence). V dropped 3 bases and J dropped 13; count of bases not matched to a gene: 5. CDR3 region: CASSYSGGVQFF. CDR3 coding DNA: TGTGCCAGCAGTTATTCCGGGGGGGTACAGTTCTTC.

The V call is TRBV7-9, the J call TRBJ2-7, with D maybe TRBD2 (5 bases). Per the germline V gene, CDR1 is SEHNR and CDR2 is FQNEAQ (reference sequence). The CDR3 has 13 residues. The ends were cut back, 3 bases at V and 3 bases at J, with 9 bases in the middle. The CDR3 DNA sequence: TGTGCCAGCAGCTTCTTGGGAGACTACGAGCAGTACTTC. Its protein is CASSFLGDYEQYF.